This T cell receptor beta chain came from a study of OX40 agonist ivuxolimab in advanced cancers. Study overall: The dose of intravenous ivuxolimab that patients received every 2 weeks ranged from 0.01 to 10 mg/kg. Partial responses were achieved by three patients, one with hepatocellular carcinoma and two with cutaneous melanoma.

Some clones are missing from TCRdb's copy, which holds only in-frame ones; the method was immunoSEQ multiplex PCR. Of fewer than 120,000 clones listed, over 85% were seen once; the top ten hold less than 0.35%. This CDR3 is 16 amino acids long. Trimming removed 0 bases at V and 1 base at J, with 13 bases between. The gene calls are TRBV5-3 and TRBJ1-1, with D perhaps matching TRBD1 (6 bases). TRBV5-3 is sorted into the ORF group, with uncertain function. The material sequenced was CD4+ or CD8+ T cells sorted from blood, taken in a trial of the OX40 agonist ivuxolimab. The receptor was derived from an adult with an advanced solid tumor such as melanoma, head and neck, liver or kidney cancer. DNA of the CDR3: TGTGCCAGAAGCTTGGCCCGGGGGCTAGGGAACACTGAAGCTTTCTTT. It yields the protein CARSLARGLGNTEAFF.